Listed here are 26 T cell receptor beta chains from one sample, sequenced in a study of human T cells and chemical hapten exposure. In TCRdb, the RACE reads were re-called with MiXCR into one record per CDR3 protein. The sample gives around 380,000 distinct CDR3 sequences, roughly 6% of which show up once; over 6.5% is in the top ten. The time point is: pre-sensitization, week 0. The treatment denotes: therapeutic diphenylcyclopropenone sensitization with weekly scalp DPC. Here the sequenced sample was whole blood, taken in connection with sensitization to the hapten diphenylcyclopropenone (DPC). All receptors derive from a woman younger than 35 with alopecia areata. Some clones in this sample may be carry-over from other donors' samples.

This clonotype was detected a few times. The rearrangement uses TRBV27 and TRBJ2-3; TRBD1 agrees at 7 bases. V lost 3 bases to trimming and J lost 6 bases; unmatched junction nucleotides: 6. The germline V gene encodes CDR1 MNHEY and CDR2 SMNVEV (reference sequence). The length of the CDR3 is 14 residues. Here the CDR3 DNA reads TGTGCCAGCAGTTTGATGACAGGGACGGATACGCAGTATTTT. Its protein product is CASSLMTGTDTQYF.

This clonotype has just a few counts. The genes are TRBV6-2 or TRBV6-3 and TRBJ1-5; no clear D gene. V was trimmed by 3 bases and J by 5 bases, leaving 5 bases between them. CDR1 and CDR2 from the germline V gene are MNHEY and SVGEGT. This CDR3 region has 12 residues. CDR3 loop: CASSYKDQPQHF. The CDR3 coding sequence is TGTGCCAGCAGTTATAAGGATCAGCCCCAGCATTTT.

This clonotype was detected only once. This chain uses TRBV7-8 with TRBJ1-6; D is possibly TRBD1 (6 bases). This CDR3 is 14 amino acids long. V shed 6 bases and J shed 6 bases, with 12 bases lying between them. CDR1 SGHVS and CDR2 FQNEAQ come from the germline V gene. CDR3 in DNA: TGTGCCAGCAGGATGGGGGCCTTTAATTCACCCCTCCACTTT. Translated: CASRMGAFNSPLHF.

This rearrangement joins TRBV5-1 to TRBJ1-1, with D uncertain. The germline gives CDR1 SGHRS, CDR2 YFSETQ. Trimming left V 7 bases short and J 4 bases short, with 14 bases between. This CDR3 has 13 amino acids. CDR3 sequence: CASAREMGTEAFF. In DNA form, the CDR3 reads TGCGCCAGCGCGAGGGAGATGGGCACTGAAGCTTTCTTT.

This clonotype showed up just a few times. The J gene is TRBJ1-5, the V gene TRBV20-1, with 7 bases fitting TRBD1. The CDR3 length is 17 residues. V dropped 2 bases and J dropped 1; count of bases not matched to a gene: 11. The V gene's germline CDR1 is DFQATT and CDR2 SNEGSKA (reference sequence). Here the CDR3 reads CSARPYRRGQSNQPQHF. In DNA, the CDR3 is TGCAGTGCTAGACCGTACCGGCGGGGACAGAGCAATCAGCCCCAGCATTTT.

This clonotype was picked up many times. Sequence at one end of the junction differs from germline and may be a read error. The chain joins TRBV12-3 or TRBV12-4 to TRBJ2-7, with unresolved D. This CDR3 is built from 11 residues. As DNA, the CDR3 is TGTGCCAGCAGTCAGAGCTACGGGCAGTACTTC. It is translated as CASSQSYGQYF.

This clonotype was picked up many times. This rearrangement joins TRBV29-1 to TRBJ2-5; perhaps TRBD2 as D (5 bases). The CDR3 consists of 13 residues. From germline, CDR1 is SQVTM and CDR2 ANQGSEA. The V end lost 7 bases, the J end lost 0 bases, and 12 bases lay between the germline ends. The CDR3 DNA follows: TGCAGCGGTCGAAGGGAGAACCAAGAGACCCAGTACTTC. Protein product: CSGRRENQETQYF.

This clonotype was observed a few times. The chain carries TRBV5-5 and TRBJ2-2; no definite D call. Germline V gene lookup returns CDR1 SGHKS and CDR2 YYEKEE (reference sequence). This CDR3 is built from 16 residues. V dropped 1 base and J dropped 0 bases, with 10 bases sitting between them. CDR3 bases: TGTGCCAGCAGCTTGTTTCTGGAAGCGAACACCGGGGAGCTGTTTTTT. This translates into CASSLFLEANTGELFF.

This clonotype has only a few counts. The V and J genes are TRBV12-3 or TRBV12-4 and TRBJ1-5; unclear D gene. The CDR3 is made up of 12 amino acids. With 5 bases removed from V and 9 bases from J, the gap between germline ends came to 11 bases. The CDR3 DNA follows: TGTGCCAGCAGTCGCCCCGATAGGCCCCAGCATTTT. Amino acid sequence: CASSRPDRPQHF.

This clonotype was seen ten or more times. This rearrangement joins TRBV4-1 to TRBJ2-2; perhaps D is TRBD1 or TRBD2 (7 bases each). The CDR3 consists of 15 residues. V lost 4 bases and J 5 bases, leaving 14 bases between the germline ends. Germline V CDR1 and CDR2: MGHRA, YSYEKL. CDR3 protein: CASSPARGGTGELFF. In nucleotides, the CDR3 is TGCGCCAGCAGCCCAGCCAGGGGGGGAACCGGGGAGCTGTTTTTT.

Ten or more counts support this clonotype. The V gene is TRBV20-1, the J gene TRBJ1-1, with 10 bases matching TRBD1. This CDR3 comprises 12 residues. Losses at the gene ends were 6 bases for V and 4 bases for J; bases not matched to a gene: 2. Per the germline V gene, CDR1 is DFQATT and CDR2 is SNEGSKA (reference sequence). The CDR3 DNA reads as TGCAGTGCCCGGACAGGGGGCACTGAAGCTTTCTTT. This encodes CSARTGGTEAFF.

The V and J genes are TRBV4-2 and TRBJ1-2, with D maybe TRBD1 (6 bases). Trimming stripped 0 bases from V and 4 bases from J, with 12 bases between. The CDR3 extends over 15 amino acids. Per the germline V gene, CDR1 is LGHNA and CDR2 is YNFKEQ. Written as DNA, the CDR3 is TGTGCCAGCAGCCAAGAAAGGACAGAGAGCTATGGCTACACCTTC. It codes for CASSQERTESYGYTF.

In its sample, this clonotype was seen a few times. This chain joins TRBV2 and TRBJ1-1; TRBD1 is a possible D gene (6 bases). The CDR3 length is 13 residues. The ends were cut back, 11 bases at V and 2 bases at J, with 15 bases in the middle. Looked up from germline, CDR1 is SNHLY and CDR2 is FYNNEI. The CDR3 DNA sequence: TGTGCCTTAAAGAAGGGGGTTAACACTGAAGCTTTCTTT. Residues: CALKKGVNTEAFF.

V gene TRBV19 combines with J gene TRBJ1-2; no definite D call. V was cut by 3 bases and J by 4 bases, with 6 bases left in between. Germline V CDR1 and CDR2: LNHDA, SQIVND (reference sequence). This CDR3 has 12 amino acids. This CDR3 is CASSMISYGYTF. The CDR3 nucleotides read TGTGCCAGTAGTATGATCAGCTATGGCTACACCTTC.

This clonotype was seen ten or more times. The genes are TRBV6-4 and TRBJ1-1; TRBD1 is a possible D gene (5 bases). This CDR3 region has 15 residues. CDR1 is MRHNA, CDR2 SNTAGT, per germline. Between the trimmed V and J ends, which lost 0 bases and 6 bases, there was a span of 14 bases. CDR3 coding DNA: TGTGCCAGCAGTGACTCGACCTCGGGGGAGTCTGAAGCTTTCTTT. Its protein product is CASSDSTSGESEAFF.

The table lists this clonotype with a few counts. This chain connects TRBV20-1 to TRBJ2-7, with 10 positions matching TRBD1. Trimming removed 6 bases from V and 4 bases from J; junction bases left unmatched: 9. CDR1 DFQATT and CDR2 SNEGSKA come from the germline V gene (reference sequence). The CDR3 sequence is 14 residues long. Here the CDR3 DNA reads TGCAGTGCCCTGCGGACAGGGGGAACGTACGAGCAGTACTTC. The encoded protein is CSALRTGGTYEQYF.

This clonotype was seen only a few times. CDR3 sequence (DNA): TGTGCCAGCAGAGGCGGTGGCGGGGGTGACATTCAGTACTTC. Protein product: CASRGGGGGDIQYF. The chain uses TRBV6-2 or TRBV6-3 and TRBJ2-4; TRBD2 agrees at 7 bases. The J segment lost 8 bases and the V segment lost 6 bases, leaving 10 bases of the junction unmatched. Looked up from germline, CDR1 is MNHEY and CDR2 is SVGEGT. This CDR3 is 14 amino acids long.

The chain combines TRBV6-5 with TRBJ2-2, with D possibly being TRBD2 (5 bases). Germline loops: CDR1 MNHEY, CDR2 SVGAGI. Trimming stripped 6 bases from V and 5 bases from J, with 16 bases between. The CDR3 runs to 15 residues. The CDR3 reads CASSRVLGHTGELFF. CDR3 DNA sequence: TGTGCCAGCAGCCGAGTACTAGGGCATACCGGGGAGCTGTTTTTT.

A few counts support this clonotype. The V and J genes are TRBV18 and TRBJ2-7, with D possibly matching TRBD1 (7 bases). Trimming removed 3 bases from V and 5 bases from J, with 14 bases in between. Germline V lookup: CDR1 KGHSH, CDR2 LQKENI. This CDR3 is 14 amino acids long. CDR3 region: CASSPLQGGDEQYF. CDR3 sequence (DNA): TGTGCCAGCTCACCCCTGCAGGGGGGAGACGAGCAGTACTTC.

The chain joins TRBV28 to TRBJ1-5; D uncertain. Germline CDR1 MDHEN, CDR2 SYDVKM. The V end lost 5 bases, the J end lost 4 bases, and 9 bases lay between the germline ends. This CDR3 contains 13 residues. The CDR3 reads CASSAQRNQPQHF. For the CDR3, the DNA is TGTGCCAGCAGTGCTCAACGAAATCAGCCCCAGCATTTT.

A few counts support this clonotype. V gene TRBV9 combines with J gene TRBJ2-3; D is uncertain. Deletions cut 0 bases from V and 1 base from J, with 12 bases between. The germline CDR1 and CDR2 sequences are SGDLS and YYNGEE. The CDR3 consists of 16 residues. The CDR3 here is CASSVGAVPGTDTQYF. CDR3 nucleotides: TGTGCCAGCAGCGTAGGGGCGGTCCCGGGCACAGATACGCAGTATTTT.

Remarks on this clonotype: Since a much larger clone is just one base distant, this may be a read error. The CDR3 nucleotides read TGTGCCAGCAGCTGGACAGGGGGGAACACAGATACGCAGTATTTT. Translating gives CASSWTGGNTDTQYF. This sequence joins TRBV7-3 and TRBJ2-3, with 10 bases identical to TRBD1. CDR1 SGHTA and CDR2 FQGTGA come from the germline V gene. The CDR3 has 15 residues. The trim removed 4 bases at V and 2 bases at J, leaving 3 bases unmatched. Supplemented by reference TRBV7-3 and TRBJ2-3, the full variable domain reads GAGVSQTPSNKVTEKGKYVELRCDPISGHTALYWYRQSLGQGPEFLIYFQGTGAADDSGLPNDRFFAVRPEGSVSTLKIQRTERGDSAVYLCASSWTGGNTDTQYFGPGTRLTVL.

This clonotype was picked up many times. The J gene is TRBJ2-1, the V gene TRBV5-1; 11 bases are shared with TRBD2. With 1 base clipped from V and 6 bases from J, the junction kept 6 bases outside the gene matches. The germline V gene encodes CDR1 SGHRS and CDR2 YFSETQ. This CDR3 is built from 16 residues. The CDR3 DNA reads as TGCGCCAGCAGCTTGAGTCTAGCGGGGGGAGGCAATGAGCAGTTCTTC. Translated, it gives CASSLSLAGGGNEQFF. The entire variable domain, with the rest obtained from reference TRBV5-1 and TRBJ2-1, is as follows: KAGVTQTPRYLIKTRGQQVTLSCSPISGHRSVSWYQQTPGQGLQFLFEYFSETQRNKGNFPGRFSGRQFSNSRSEMNVSTLELGDSALYLCASSLSLAGGGNEQFFGPGTRLTVL.

The V and J genes are TRBV24-1 and TRBJ2-2; D gene uncertain. Germline-derived CDR1 and CDR2 are KGHDR and SFDVKD. The CDR3 has 12 amino acids. Trimming took 2 bases from V and 3 from J, leaving 0 bases between them. In DNA, the CDR3 is TGTGCCACCAGTGATTACACCGGGGAGCTGTTTTTT. The encoded protein is CATSDYTGELFF.

This clonotype was seen at least ten times. The chain couples TRBV10-3 to TRBJ1-1, with D hard to call. Trimming took off 5 bases at V and 1 base at J, with 5 bases between the two ends. The CDR3 totals 12 residues. Per the germline V gene, CDR1 is ENHRY and CDR2 is SYGVKD. The CDR3 coding sequence is TGTGCCATCAGTTGGGGGAACACTGAAGCTTTCTTT. This sequence encodes CAISWGNTEAFF.

The V and J genes are TRBV6-5 and TRBJ1-2; 11 bases are shared with TRBD1. The CDR3 is made up of 15 amino acids. J lost 3 bases, V lost 2 bases, and 2 bases had no gene match. Germline-derived CDR1 and CDR2 are MNHEY and SVGAGI. CDR3 sequence (DNA): TGTGCCAGCAGTTACGTGGGACAGGGGGACTATGGCTACACCTTC. It is translated as CASSYVGQGDYGYTF.